The 3 T cell receptor beta chains below come from one sample, sequenced in a study of cytomegalovirus exposure and HLA in healthy donors. Researchers ran the PCR with 60 Vbeta and 13 Jbeta primers. Sequenced by immunoSEQ multiplex PCR; TCRdb stores in-frame clones only, minus some. The table lists more than 90,000 clones, approximately 80% of them singletons. Sequenced: PBMCs. The origin of the receptors is a man aged 50 to 59 in good health and CMV-seropositive.

This sequence joins TRBV27 and TRBJ1-2; TRBD1 matches at 9 bases. This CDR3 has 15 amino acids. Germline trimming cut 7 bases from V and 6 bases from J; bases unmatched to any gene: 12. Germline CDR1 and CDR2: MNHEY and SMNVEV (reference sequence). As DNA, the CDR3 is TGTGCCAGCAAAAAGCCCGGGACAGGGCAGGATGGCTACACCTTC. Protein product: CASKKPGTGQDGYTF.

The rearrangement uses TRBV25-1 and TRBJ1-4, with a tentative D call TRBD1 (6 bases). CDR3 length: 14 amino acids. CDR1 and CDR2 (germline): MGHDK, SYGVNS. V gave up 3 bases and J gave up 5 bases, with 10 bases separating them. CDR3 loop: CASSEAGGNEKLFF. CDR3 coding DNA: TGTGCCAGCAGTGAGGCGGGGGGCAATGAAAAACTGTTTTTT.

This clone showed up just a few times. The chain carries TRBV11-2 and TRBJ2-5; 8 bases agree with TRBD2. The CDR3 spans 16 residues. Losses at the gene ends were 0 bases for V and 5 bases for J; bases not matched to a gene: 8. Germline assignment: CDR1 SGHAT and CDR2 FQNNGV. CDR3 sequence reads: CASSLDSGGAGETQYF. CDR3 nucleotide sequence: TGTGCCAGCAGCTTAGATTCGGGAGGGGCAGGGGAGACCCAGTACTTC.